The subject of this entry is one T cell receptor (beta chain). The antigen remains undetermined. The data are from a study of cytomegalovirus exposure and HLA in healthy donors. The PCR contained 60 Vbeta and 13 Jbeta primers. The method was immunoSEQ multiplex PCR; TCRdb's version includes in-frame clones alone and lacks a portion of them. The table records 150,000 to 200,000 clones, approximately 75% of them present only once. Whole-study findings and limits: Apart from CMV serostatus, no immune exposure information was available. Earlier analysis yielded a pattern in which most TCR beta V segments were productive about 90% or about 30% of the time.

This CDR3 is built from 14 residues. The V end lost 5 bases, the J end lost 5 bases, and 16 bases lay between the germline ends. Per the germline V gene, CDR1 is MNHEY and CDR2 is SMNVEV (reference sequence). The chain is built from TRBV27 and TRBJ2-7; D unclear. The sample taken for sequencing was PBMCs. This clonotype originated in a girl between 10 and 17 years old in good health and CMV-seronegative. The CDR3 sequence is CASSSYTTTDEQYF. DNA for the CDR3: TGTGCCAGCAGTAGCTATACTACTACTGACGAGCAGTACTTC.